This T cell receptor beta chain was sequenced for a study of PD-1 blockade in classical Hodgkin lymphoma. Method: immunoSEQ multiplex PCR; TCRdb's copy keeps in-frame clones and lacks some. The table records 50,000 or so clones, 73% of them present only once. The J segment lost 7 bases and the V segment lost 8 bases, leaving 15 bases of the junction unmatched. The CDR3 totals 15 residues. There was relapse after autologous stem cell transplantation in every patient, and there was variation in brentuximab vedotin exposure. Complete response, partial response or progressive disease were the best responses.

This receptor was taken from a human donor with classical Hodgkin lymphoma. The V call is TRBV23-1, the J call TRBJ2-7; the match to TRBD1 covers 9 bases. TRBV23-1 is an open reading frame whose function is uncertain. Sequences were derived from peripheral blood mononuclear cells (PBMCs), sampled before the second cycle of nivolumab. The CDR3 DNA sequence: TGCGCCAGCCATGGTCCCCGGGACAGGGTTTTTGAGCAGTACTTC. As protein: CASHGPRDRVFEQYF.